The next 8 T cell receptor beta chains were all read from a single sample in a study of beta chain features in type 1 diabetes (dated by TCRdb to 2016 to 2019). The library was made by the immunoSEQ multiplex PCR assay. The High Capacity cDNA Reverse Transcription Kit was used to reverse transcribe all of the isolated RNA, meaning that expressed TCRB transcripts were what got sequenced. Here the immuneACCESS table is served through TCRdb, limited to in-frame sequences with V and J called. Missing clones are a known gap in these copies; in checked studies unresolved V genes cover under half, and the rest lacks a known reason. This sample holds about 150,000 clones; 8.5% to 14% were observed only once. The ten largest clones take up roughly 2% of the sample. Material for sequencing was central memory CD4+ T cells from blood. The receptors here all came from a man aged 18 to 35 in good health.

The chain is built from TRBV18 and TRBJ1-2, with D possibly being TRBD1 (6 bases). This CDR3 is built from 13 residues. V was shortened by 5 bases and J by 4 bases, with 11 bases between the two germline ends. The germline V gene encodes CDR1 KGHSH and CDR2 LQKENI. Here the CDR3 DNA reads TGTGCCAGCTCAACCACAGGGCCCTATGGCTACACCTTC. Encoded protein: CASSTTGPYGYTF.

The table lists this clone with many counts. This chain links TRBV15 with TRBJ2-5; 7 bases line up with TRBD1. V lost 0 bases to trimming and J lost 5 bases; unmatched junction nucleotides: 15. CDR1 is LNHNV, CDR2 YYDKDF, per germline (reference sequence). There are 18 residues in the CDR3. The CDR3: CATSRDRSGGHRRETQYF. CDR3 coding DNA: TGTGCCACCAGCAGAGATAGGTCAGGGGGACACCGACGGGAGACCCAGTACTTC.

As to this clone: A read error may account for a junction end that differs from germline. V and J are TRBV9 and TRBJ1-1; D remains unclear. The CDR3 spans 14 residues. The V gene's germline CDR1 is SGDLS and CDR2 YYNGEE. CDR3 bases: TGTGCCAGCAGCGTAGAGCATACGAACAATGAAGCTTTCTTT. This gives the protein CASSVEHTNNEAFF.

This clone was observed a handful of times. The J gene is TRBJ1-6, the V gene TRBV19; D may be TRBD1 (6 bases). This CDR3 contains 13 residues. The germline V gene has CDR1 LNHDA and CDR2 SQIVND (reference sequence). With 11 bases removed from V and 6 bases from J, the gap between germline ends came to 14 bases. The DNA for the CDR3 is TGTGCCTGCGGGGGGCGCAGTAATTCACCCCTCCACTTT. It translates to CACGGRSNSPLHF.

This clone occurred a few times. CDR3 in amino acids: CASSFDRDGYTF. CDR3 sequence (DNA): TGTGCCAGCAGTTTTGACAGGGACGGCTACACCTTC. This rearrangement joins TRBV7-2 to TRBJ1-2, with 7 bases matching TRBD1. The CDR3 sequence is 12 residues long. Germline V gene sequence: CDR1 SGHTA, CDR2 FQGNSA. The ends lost 6 bases at V and 8 bases at J; junction bases unmatched: 6.

The chain employs TRBV10-3 and TRBJ2-1; 9 bases fit TRBD1. Germline CDR1 is ENHRY and CDR2 is SYGVKD. The CDR3 is 15 residues long. V lost 9 bases, J lost 5 bases, and 11 bases stayed unmatched. CDR3 nucleotides: TGTGCCATTATCAAAACCGGGACAGGGAACAATGAGCAGTTCTTC. It translates to CAIIKTGTGNNEQFF.

This clone has a count of ten or more. This chain links TRBV7-9 with TRBJ1-2; D might be TRBD1 (6 bases). Germline-derived CDR1 and CDR2 are SEHNR and FQNEAQ (reference sequence). The CDR3 runs to 14 residues. Trimming removed 1 base from V and 3 bases from J, with 9 bases in between. The CDR3 spells CASSLEAGDYGYTF. CDR3 nucleotide sequence: TGTGCCAGCAGCTTAGAGGCAGGGGACTATGGCTACACCTTC. Based on the CDR3 plus reference TRBV7-9 and TRBJ1-2, the full variable domain is DTGVSQNPRHKITKRGQNVTFRCDPISEHNRLYWYRQTLGQGPEFLTYFQNEAQLEKSRLLSDRFSAERPKGSFSTLEIQRTEQGDSAMYLCASSLEAGDYGYTFGSGTRLTVV.

This chain links TRBV5-1 with TRBJ2-7; D perhaps matches TRBD1 (6 bases). This CDR3 is built from 14 residues. CDR1 is SGHRS and CDR2 is YFSETQ in the germline V gene. Trimming shortened V by 5 bases and J by 0 bases, and 12 bases separated the two germline ends. CDR3 nucleotides: TGCGCCAGCAGGGGGGCCCTGGCCTCCTACGAGCAGTACTTC. Translating it yields CASRGALASYEQYF.